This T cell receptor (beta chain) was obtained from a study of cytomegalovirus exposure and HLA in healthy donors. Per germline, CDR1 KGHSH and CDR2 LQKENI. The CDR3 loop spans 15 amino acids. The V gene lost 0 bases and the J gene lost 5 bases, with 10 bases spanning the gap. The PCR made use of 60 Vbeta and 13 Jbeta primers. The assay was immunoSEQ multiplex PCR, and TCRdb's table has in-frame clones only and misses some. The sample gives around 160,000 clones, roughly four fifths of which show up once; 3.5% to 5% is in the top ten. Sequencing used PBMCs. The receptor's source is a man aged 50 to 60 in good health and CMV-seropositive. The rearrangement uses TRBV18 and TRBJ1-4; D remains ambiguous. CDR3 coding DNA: TGTGCCAGCTCACCACCGAGTAGGAGAAATGAAAAACTGTTTTTT. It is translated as CASSPPSRRNEKLFF.